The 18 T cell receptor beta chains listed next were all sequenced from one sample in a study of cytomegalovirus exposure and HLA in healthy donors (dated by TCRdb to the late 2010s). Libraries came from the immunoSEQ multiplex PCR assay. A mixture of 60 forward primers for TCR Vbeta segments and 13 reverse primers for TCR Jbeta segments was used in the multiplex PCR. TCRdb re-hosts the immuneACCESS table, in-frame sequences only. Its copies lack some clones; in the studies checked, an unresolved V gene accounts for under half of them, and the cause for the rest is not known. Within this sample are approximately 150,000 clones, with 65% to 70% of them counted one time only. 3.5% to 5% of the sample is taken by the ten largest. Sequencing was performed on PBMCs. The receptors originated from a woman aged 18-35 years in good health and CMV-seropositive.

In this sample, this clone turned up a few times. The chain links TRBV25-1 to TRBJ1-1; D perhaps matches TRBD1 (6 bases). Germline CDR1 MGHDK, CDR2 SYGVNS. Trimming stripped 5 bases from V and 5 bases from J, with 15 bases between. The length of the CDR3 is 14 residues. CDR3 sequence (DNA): TGTGCCAGCAGTTTACAGGGTGTTAAGACTGAAGCTTTCTTT. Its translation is CASSLQGVKTEAFF.

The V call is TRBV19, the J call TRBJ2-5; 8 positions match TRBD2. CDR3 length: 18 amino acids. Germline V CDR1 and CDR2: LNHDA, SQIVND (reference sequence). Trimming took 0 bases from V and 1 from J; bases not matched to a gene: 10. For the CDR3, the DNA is TGTGCCAGTAGTATAGAAGCTATAAGCGGGGGAGGCCAAGAGACCCAGTACTTC. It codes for CASSIEAISGGGQETQYF.

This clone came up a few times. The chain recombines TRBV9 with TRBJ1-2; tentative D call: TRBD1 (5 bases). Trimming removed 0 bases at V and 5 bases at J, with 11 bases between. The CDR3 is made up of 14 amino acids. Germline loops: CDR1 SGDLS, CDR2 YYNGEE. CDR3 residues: CASSVGGDRYGYTF. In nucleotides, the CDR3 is TGTGCCAGCAGCGTAGGGGGGGACCGTTATGGCTACACCTTC.

The CDR3 DNA is TGTGCCAGCACCCTGTCGTATAATTCACCCCTCCACTTT. Protein sequence: CASTLSYNSPLHF. This chain links TRBV5-6 with TRBJ1-6; D gene uncertain. Deletions cut 6 bases from V and 4 bases from J, with 8 bases between. CDR3 length equals 13 residues. Germline V gene lookup returns CDR1 SGHDT and CDR2 YYEEEE.

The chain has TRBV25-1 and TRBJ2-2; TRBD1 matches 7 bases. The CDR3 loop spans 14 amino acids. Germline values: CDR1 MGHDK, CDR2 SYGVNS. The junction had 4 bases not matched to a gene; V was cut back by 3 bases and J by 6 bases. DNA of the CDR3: TGTGCCAGCAGTGATAACAGGGGAGCCGGGGAGCTGTTTTTT. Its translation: CASSDNRGAGELFF.

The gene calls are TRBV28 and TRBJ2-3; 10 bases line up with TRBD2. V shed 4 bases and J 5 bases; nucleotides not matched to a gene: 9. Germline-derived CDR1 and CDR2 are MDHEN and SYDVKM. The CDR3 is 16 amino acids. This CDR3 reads CASSSPASGRGDTQYF. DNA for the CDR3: TGTGCCAGCAGTTCCCCAGCTAGCGGGAGAGGAGATACGCAGTATTTT. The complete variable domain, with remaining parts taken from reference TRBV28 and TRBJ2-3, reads DVKVTQSSRYLVKRTGEKVFLECVQDMDHENMFWYRQDPGLGLRLIYFSYDVKMKEKGDIPEGYSVSREKKERFSLILESASTNQTSMYLCASSSPASGRGDTQYFGPGTRLTVL.

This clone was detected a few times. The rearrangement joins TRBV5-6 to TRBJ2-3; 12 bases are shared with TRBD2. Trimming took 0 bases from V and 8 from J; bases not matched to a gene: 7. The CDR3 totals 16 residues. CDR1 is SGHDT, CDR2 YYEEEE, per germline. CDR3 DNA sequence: TGTGCCAGCAGCTTGGAACTAGCGGGGGGTTGGAGTACGCAGTATTTT. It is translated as CASSLELAGGWSTQYF. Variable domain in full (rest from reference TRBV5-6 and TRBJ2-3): DAGVTQSPTHLIKTRGQQVTLRCSPKSGHDTVSWYQQALGQGPQFIFQYYEEEERQRGNFPDRFSGHQFPNYSSELNVNALLLGDSALYLCASSLELAGGWSTQYFGPGTRLTVL.

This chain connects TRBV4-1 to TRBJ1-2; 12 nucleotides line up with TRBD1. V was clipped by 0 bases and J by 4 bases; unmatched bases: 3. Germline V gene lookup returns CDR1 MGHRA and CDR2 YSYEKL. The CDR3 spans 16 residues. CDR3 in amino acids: CASSQDRGQGAYGYTF. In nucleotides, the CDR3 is TGCGCCAGCAGCCAAGATAGGGGACAGGGGGCCTATGGCTACACCTTC.

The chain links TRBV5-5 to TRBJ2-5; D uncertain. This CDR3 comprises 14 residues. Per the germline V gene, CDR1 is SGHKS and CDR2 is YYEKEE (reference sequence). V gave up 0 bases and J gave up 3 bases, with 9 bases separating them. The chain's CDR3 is CASSLGPREETQYF. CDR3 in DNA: TGTGCCAGCAGCTTGGGTCCTCGGGAAGAGACCCAGTACTTC.

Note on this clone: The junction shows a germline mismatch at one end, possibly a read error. CDR3 loop: CASSSAGTGELFF. The CDR3 nucleotides are TGTGCTAGCAGCTCTGCCGGGACCGGGGAGCTGTTTTTT. The genes are TRBV7-7 and TRBJ2-2; unclear D gene. Germline values: CDR1 SSHAT, CDR2 FNYEAQ (reference sequence). The CDR3 runs to 13 residues.

The chain's CDR3 is CASSPELTSGSPFYEQYF. CDR3 in DNA: TGTGCCAGCAGCCCGGAGCTGACTAGCGGGAGCCCTTTCTACGAGCAGTACTTC. The V and J genes are TRBV5-6 and TRBJ2-5, with 12 bases identical to TRBD2. The J call may be mistaken, given a closer DNA end match to TRBJ2-7. The CDR3 length is 18 residues. Germline lookup yields CDR1 SGHDT and CDR2 YYEEEE.

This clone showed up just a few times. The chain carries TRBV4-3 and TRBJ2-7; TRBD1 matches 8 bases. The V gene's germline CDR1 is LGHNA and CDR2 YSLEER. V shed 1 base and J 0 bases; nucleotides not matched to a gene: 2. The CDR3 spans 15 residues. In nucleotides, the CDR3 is TGCGCCAGCAGCCAAGGACAGGGGCCCTCCTACGAGCAGTACTTC. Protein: CASSQGQGPSYEQYF.

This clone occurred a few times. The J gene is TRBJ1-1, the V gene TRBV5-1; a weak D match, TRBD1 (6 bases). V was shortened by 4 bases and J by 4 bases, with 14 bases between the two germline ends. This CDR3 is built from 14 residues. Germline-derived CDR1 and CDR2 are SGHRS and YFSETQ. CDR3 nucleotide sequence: TGCGCCAGCAGCAAACAGGGTTTGCGCACTGAAGCTTTCTTT. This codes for CASSKQGLRTEAFF.

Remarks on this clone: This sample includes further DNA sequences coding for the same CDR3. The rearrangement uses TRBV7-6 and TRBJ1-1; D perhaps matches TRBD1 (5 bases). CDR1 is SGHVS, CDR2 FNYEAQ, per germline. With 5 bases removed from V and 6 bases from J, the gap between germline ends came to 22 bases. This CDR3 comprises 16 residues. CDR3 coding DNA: TGTGCCAGCAGCCCTCAAATAGGGACTGCCGCTCCTGAAGCTTTCTTT. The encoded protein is CASSPQIGTAAPEAFF. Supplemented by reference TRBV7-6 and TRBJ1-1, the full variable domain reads GAGVSQSPRYKVTKRGQDVALRCDPISGHVSLYWYRQALGQGPEFLTYFNYEAQQDKSGLPNDRFSAERPEGSISTLTIQRTEQRDSAMYRCASSPQIGTAAPEAFFGQGTRLTVV.

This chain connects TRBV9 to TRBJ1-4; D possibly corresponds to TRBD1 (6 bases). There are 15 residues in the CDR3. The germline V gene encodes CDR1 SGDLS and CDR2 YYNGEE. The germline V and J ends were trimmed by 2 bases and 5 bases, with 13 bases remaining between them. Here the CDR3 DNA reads TGTGCCAGCAGCGTGGAGGGGGGGGAGAATGAAAAACTGTTTTTT. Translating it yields CASSVEGGENEKLFF.

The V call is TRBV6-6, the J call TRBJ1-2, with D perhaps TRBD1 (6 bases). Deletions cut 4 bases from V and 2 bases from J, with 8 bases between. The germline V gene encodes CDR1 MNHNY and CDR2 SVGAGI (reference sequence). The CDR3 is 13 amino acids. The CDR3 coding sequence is TGTGCCAGCAGTTCGGGACAAAACTATGGCTACACCTTC. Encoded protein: CASSSGQNYGYTF.

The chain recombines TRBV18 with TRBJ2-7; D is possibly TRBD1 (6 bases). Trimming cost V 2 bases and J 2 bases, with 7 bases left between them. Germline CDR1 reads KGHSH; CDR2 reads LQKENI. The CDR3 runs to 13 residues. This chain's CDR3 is CASSPRTAYEQYF. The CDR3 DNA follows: TGTGCCAGCTCACCAAGGACAGCCTACGAGCAGTACTTC.

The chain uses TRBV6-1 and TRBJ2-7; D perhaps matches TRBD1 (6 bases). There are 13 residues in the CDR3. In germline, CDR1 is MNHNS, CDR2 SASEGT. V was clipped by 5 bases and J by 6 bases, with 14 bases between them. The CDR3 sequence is CASSNRVLGEQYF. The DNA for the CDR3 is TGTGCCAGCAGTAACAGGGTCCTCGGCGAGCAGTACTTC.